Listed here are 15 T cell receptor beta chains from one sample, sequenced in a study of human T cells and chemical hapten exposure. This sample's time point: pre-sensitization, week 0. The sample's treatment: therapeutic diphenylcyclopropenone sensitization with weekly scalp DPC. TCRdb re-called the RACE reads through MiXCR, storing one row per CDR3 protein. The sample holds around 350,000 distinct CDR3 sequences, around 5% seen once. This specimen was whole blood, taken in connection with sensitization to the hapten diphenylcyclopropenone (DPC). The origin of the receptors is a woman under 30 with alopecia areata. Some clones in this sample may be carry-over from other donors' samples.

The chain joins TRBV5-4 to TRBJ1-2; weak D call: TRBD1 (5 bases). The germline V gene encodes CDR1 SGHNT and CDR2 YYREEE (reference sequence). This CDR3 region has 15 residues. With 4 bases removed from V and 4 bases from J, the gap between germline ends came to 17 bases. CDR3 region: CASSPNTQGSYGYTF. For the CDR3, the DNA is TGTGCCAGCAGCCCTAACACTCAGGGATCCTATGGCTACACCTTC.

This clonotype was seen a few times. The chain is built from TRBV6-5 and TRBJ2-7; 8 bases agree with TRBD2. Per germline, CDR1 MNHEY and CDR2 SVGAGI. The CDR3 covers 16 residues. V lost 6 bases and J lost 0; bases outside the gene matches: 10. CDR3 in amino acids: CASRRWVAGSSYEQYF. As DNA, the CDR3 is TGTGCCAGCAGACGATGGGTAGCGGGGAGCTCCTACGAGCAGTACTTC.

This clonotype was observed at least ten times. V is TRBV20-1 and J is TRBJ1-4, with TRBD1 matching 10 bases. After removal of 5 bases from V and 7 bases from J, the junction contained 7 bases not matched to a gene. CDR1 and CDR2 (germline): DFQATT, SNEGSKA (reference sequence). CDR3 length equals 14 residues. DNA of the CDR3: TGCAGTGCTGGTCCGGGACAGGGGTCTGAAAAACTGTTTTTT. It specifies CSAGPGQGSEKLFF.

Notes on this clonotype: Just one base apart from a much larger clone, this may be a read error. The CDR3 region has the DNA TGTGCCAGCAGTCTTGGCCGACAGGGGGGCAATGAGCAGTTCTTC. It encodes CASSLGRQGGNEQFF. The chain joins TRBV28 to TRBJ2-1, with TRBD1 matching 9 bases. The CDR3 loop spans 15 amino acids. The germline V gene encodes CDR1 MDHEN and CDR2 SYDVKM. Trimming cost V 5 bases and J 6 bases; bases outside gene matches: 8.

This clonotype was found many times. The chain carries TRBV12-3 or TRBV12-4 and TRBJ2-4, with 13 bases fitting TRBD2. V dropped 6 bases and J dropped 0; count of bases not matched to a gene: 14. The CDR3 contains 20 residues. The CDR3 region has the DNA TGTGCCAGCAGCCGCGGGACTAGCGGGGACCCTCCTCTAGCCAAAAACATTCAGTACTTC. It encodes CASSRGTSGDPPLAKNIQYF.

The table lists this clonotype with many counts. CDR3: CASSQDNFPQDTQYF. The CDR3 bases are TGCGCCAGCAGCCAGGACAACTTCCCCCAAGATACGCAGTATTTT. V gene TRBV4-3 combines with J gene TRBJ2-3; a weak D match, TRBD1 (5 bases). V was pared by 3 bases and J by 5 bases, with 15 bases between. The CDR3 has 15 residues. Germline V gives CDR1 LGHNA, CDR2 YSLEER.

This clonotype was seen ten or more times. The genes are TRBV12-3 or TRBV12-4 and TRBJ2-1, with 7 bases fitting TRBD1. Trimming at V came to 4 bases and at J to 5 bases, leaving 2 bases not matched to a gene. This CDR3 has 13 amino acids. CDR3 sequence reads: CASSYRGNNEQFF. In nucleotides, the CDR3 is TGTGCCAGCAGTTACAGGGGCAACAATGAGCAGTTCTTC.

Ten or more counts support this clonotype. The V call is TRBV4-1, the J call TRBJ2-1; a possible D gene is TRBD2 (5 bases). The V and J ends lost 1 base and 8 bases respectively, with 12 bases between them. CDR3 size: 14 residues. CDR1 is MGHRA and CDR2 is YSYEKL in the germline V gene. CDR3 region: CASSQASRADEQFF. The CDR3 DNA is TGCGCCAGCAGCCAAGCTTCGCGGGCGGATGAGCAGTTCTTC.

This clonotype has only a few counts. The chain employs TRBV12-3 or TRBV12-4 and TRBJ1-1; 7 bases are shared with TRBD1. The V gene end was trimmed by 6 bases and the J gene end by 3 bases; junction bases not matched to a gene: 7. The CDR3 is 14 amino acids. CDR3 sequence reads: CASRGIRGDTEAFF. In DNA, the CDR3 is TGTGCCAGCAGGGGGATCAGGGGGGACACTGAAGCTTTCTTT.

This clonotype was counted many times. The chain links TRBV10-3 to TRBJ1-2; weak D call: TRBD1 (6 bases). Germline V CDR1 and CDR2: ENHRY, SYGVKD. CDR3 length equals 13 residues. Trimming removed 10 bases at V and 6 bases at J, with 18 bases between. The CDR3 region has the DNA TGTGCCACACGGGGGAGTCAGGGGAATGGCTACACCTTC. Its translation: CATRGSQGNGYTF.

This clonotype was counted at least ten times. J is TRBJ2-7 and V is TRBV28; 9 positions agree with TRBD1. Germline V gene data show CDR1 as MDHEN and CDR2 as SYDVKM. CDR3 length: 14 amino acids. V lost 8 bases, J lost 2 bases, and 7 bases stayed unmatched. This chain's CDR3 is CASSTGGAPYEQYF. CDR3 in DNA: TGTGCCAGCTCTACAGGGGGCGCCCCCTACGAGCAGTACTTC.

This sequence joins TRBV7-9 and TRBJ1-1; D gene uncertain. Germline CDR1 is SEHNR and CDR2 is FQNEAQ (reference sequence). The CDR3 runs 13 residues. Trimming pared 3 bases from V and 5 bases from J, leaving 10 bases between. This chain's CDR3 is CASSFTAGTEAFF. CDR3 in DNA: TGTGCCAGCAGCTTCACGGCCGGGACTGAAGCTTTCTTT.

The J gene is TRBJ1-3, the V gene TRBV28; 7 bases are shared with TRBD1. Germline trimming cut 2 bases from V and 2 bases from J; bases unmatched to any gene: 9. The CDR3 has 17 amino acids. The V gene's germline CDR1 is MDHEN and CDR2 SYDVKM. CDR3 protein: CASSLSLRGRAGNTIYF. In nucleotides, the CDR3 is TGTGCCAGCAGTTTAAGTTTGAGGGGGCGCGCTGGAAACACCATATATTTT.

The J gene is TRBJ2-7, the V gene TRBV13, with 7 positions matching TRBD1. This CDR3 region has 13 residues. CDR1 is PRHDT and CDR2 is FYEKMQ in the germline V gene (reference sequence). J gave up 5 bases and V 8 bases, and 9 bases lay outside the gene matches. CDR3 in amino acids: CASFGTAANEQYF. The CDR3 nucleotides read TGTGCCAGCTTCGGGACAGCCGCCAACGAGCAGTACTTC. Variable domain in full (rest from reference TRBV13 and TRBJ2-7): AAGVIQSPRHLIKEKRETATLKCYPIPRHDTVYWYQQGPGQDPQFLISFYEKMQSDKGSIPDRFSAQQFSDYHSELNMSSLELGDSALYFCASFGTAANEQYFGPGTRLTVT.

The rearrangement links TRBV28 to TRBJ2-5; D not certain. V dropped 1 base and J dropped 0 bases, with 6 bases sitting between them. The CDR3 runs to 14 residues. Germline CDR1 reads MDHEN; CDR2 reads SYDVKM. The CDR3 loop reads CASSLYPDQETQYF. DNA for the CDR3: TGTGCCAGCAGTTTATACCCGGACCAAGAGACCCAGTACTTC.